These 14 T cell receptor beta chains originate from one sample sequenced in a study of STAT5B mutations in CD4+ large granular lymphocyte leukemia. The protocol was immunoSEQ multiplex PCR, while the TCRdb copy is restricted to in-frame clones and leaves out a portion. This table has some 51,000 clones, 65% to 85% appearing once. The sequencing sample was made of CD4+ T cells from blood buffy coats. Source of these receptors: a human donor in good health.

The DNA for the CDR3 is TGTGCCATCAGGGCGACAGGGGCCAACTCCTACAATGAGCAGTTCTTC. Translating gives CAIRATGANSYNEQFF. The chain couples TRBV10-3 to TRBJ2-1; 8 bases line up with TRBD1. This CDR3 comprises 16 residues. CDR1 ENHRY and CDR2 SYGVKD come from the germline V gene. With V trimmed by 6 bases and J by 0 bases, 7 bases remained unmatched.

The genes are TRBV7-7 and TRBJ2-7, with D unresolved. Trimming stripped 5 bases from V and 5 bases from J, with 16 bases between. The CDR3 spans 14 residues. The germline CDR1 and CDR2 sequences are SSHAT and FNYEAQ (reference sequence). The CDR3 loop reads CASSPSYGSHEQYF. The CDR3 bases are TGTGCCAGCAGCCCGTCTTATGGGTCCCACGAGCAGTACTTC.

The chain carries TRBV27 and TRBJ1-5; 10 positions match TRBD1. Looked up from germline, CDR1 is MNHEY and CDR2 is SMNVEV (reference sequence). The CDR3 covers 15 residues. V gave up 6 bases and J gave up 6 bases; unmatched junction bases: 8. The CDR3 coding sequence is TGTGCCAGCAGACGTTTCGGGACAGGGGTTCAGCCCCAGCATTTT. The encoded protein is CASRRFGTGVQPQHF.

The genes are TRBV5-1 and TRBJ2-5; D is unresolved. The germline V and J ends were trimmed by 1 base and 4 bases, with 2 bases remaining between them. Germline loops: CDR1 SGHRS, CDR2 YFSETQ. The CDR3 loop spans 11 amino acids. CDR3: CASSLRETQYF. Written as DNA, the CDR3 is TGCGCCAGCAGCTTGAGAGAGACCCAGTACTTC.

This chain uses TRBV6-5 with TRBJ2-3; D may be TRBD1 (5 bases). The V and J ends lost 7 bases and 4 bases respectively, with 18 bases between them. Germline CDR1 is MNHEY and CDR2 is SVGAGI. This CDR3 spans 15 amino acids. This CDR3 is CASTPGGVGADTQYF. CDR3 nucleotide sequence: TGTGCCAGCACCCCCGGTGGGGTAGGGGCAGATACGCAGTATTTT.

Points on this clone: Other DNA sequences in this specimen translate into the identical CDR3. V is TRBV29-1 and J is TRBJ1-3; D gene uncertain. This CDR3 spans 11 amino acids. Germline V gene data show CDR1 as SQVTM and CDR2 as ANQGSEA. The V end was cut by 2 bases, the J end by 3 bases, with 2 bases between. The CDR3 loop is CSVEFGNTIYF. The DNA for the CDR3 is TGCAGCGTTGAATTTGGAAACACCATATATTTT.

The chain has TRBV5-1 and TRBJ2-5, with 8 bases lining up with TRBD1. The end of the DNA aligns better with TRBJ2-7, so the J call may be wrong. This CDR3 contains 15 residues. Germline V gene sequence: CDR1 SGHRS, CDR2 YFSETQ. The CDR3 loop reads CASSDRQGTNYEQYF. CDR3 sequence (DNA): TGCGCCAGCAGCGACAGACAGGGGACCAACTACGAGCAGTACTTC.

CDR3: CASSPRQGAGYGYTF. CDR3 coding DNA: TGTGCCAGCAGCCCACGACAGGGGGCGGGCTATGGCTACACCTTC. V is TRBV7-6 and J is TRBJ1-2, with 10 bases identical to TRBD1. This CDR3 contains 15 residues. In germline, CDR1 is SGHVS, CDR2 FNYEAQ. The junction had 7 bases not matched to a gene; V was cut back by 5 bases and J by 4 bases.

The V and J genes are TRBV10-3 and TRBJ2-3; 7 bases map to TRBD1. Germline V CDR1 and CDR2: ENHRY, SYGVKD. This CDR3 has 15 residues. Trimming at V came to 6 bases and at J to 1 base, leaving 7 bases not matched to a gene. This chain's CDR3 is CAIRGQTGRTDTQYF. The CDR3, as DNA: TGTGCCATCAGGGGACAGACGGGGCGCACAGATACGCAGTATTTT.

In its sample, this clone was seen once. The V and J genes are TRBV30 and TRBJ1-4, with TRBD1 identical over 8 bases. The CDR3 totals 13 residues. Germline CDR1 is GTSNPN and CDR2 is SVGIG (reference sequence). Trimming took 5 bases from V and 7 from J; bases not matched to a gene: 6. Here the CDR3 DNA reads TGTGCCTGGTATCACAGGGGGTTTGAAAAACTGTTTTTT. Protein: CAWYHRGFEKLFF.

This CDR3 is CASKGTANQPQHF. The CDR3 DNA reads TGTGCCAGCAAAGGGACGGCGAATCAGCCCCAGCATTTT. The chain carries TRBV25-1 and TRBJ1-5, with D maybe TRBD1 (5 bases). Trimming stripped 7 bases from V and 4 bases from J, with 11 bases between. Germline V CDR1 and CDR2: MGHDK, SYGVNS. The CDR3 spans 13 residues.

This chain uses TRBV9 with TRBJ2-1; D remains ambiguous. CDR1 and CDR2 (germline): SGDLS, YYNGEE. V lost 1 base to trimming and J lost 8 bases, with 13 bases between them. The CDR3 extends over 14 amino acids. The CDR3 is CASSVTTWLDEQFF. The CDR3 DNA reads as TGTGCCAGCAGCGTAACTACATGGTTGGATGAGCAGTTCTTC. The full variable domain, in which reference TRBV9 and TRBJ2-1 provide the parts outside the CDR3, is DSGVTQTPKHLITATGQRVTLRCSPRSGDLSVYWYQQSLDQGLQFLIQYYNGEERAKGNILERFSAQQFPDLHSELNLSSLELGDSALYFCASSVTTWLDEQFFGPGTRLTVL.

The chain joins TRBV11-2 to TRBJ2-4, with D unresolved. Looked up from germline, CDR1 is SGHAT and CDR2 is FQNNGV. V was shortened by 5 bases and J by 7 bases, with 12 bases between the two germline ends. This CDR3 has 13 residues. CDR3 region: CASSLGSANIQYF. The DNA for the CDR3 is TGTGCCAGCAGCCTGGGGTCAGCGAACATTCAGTACTTC.

This CDR3 reads CASSVGGGSNYGYTF. In nucleotides, the CDR3 is TGTGCCAGCAGCGTAGGGGGGGGTAGTAACTATGGCTACACCTTC. The rearrangement links TRBV9 to TRBJ1-2; D might be TRBD1 (5 bases). The CDR3 covers 15 residues. Trimming stripped 0 bases from V and 1 base from J, with 10 bases between. Germline values: CDR1 SGDLS, CDR2 YYNGEE.